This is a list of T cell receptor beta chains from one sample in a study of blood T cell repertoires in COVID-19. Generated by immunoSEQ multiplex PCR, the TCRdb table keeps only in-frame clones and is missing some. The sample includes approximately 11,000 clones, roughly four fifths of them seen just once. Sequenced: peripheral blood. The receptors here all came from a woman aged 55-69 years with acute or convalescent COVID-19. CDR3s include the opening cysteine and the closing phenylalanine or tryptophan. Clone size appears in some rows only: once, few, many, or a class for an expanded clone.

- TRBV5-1 CASSLPQGETDTQYF
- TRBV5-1 CASSLHPGANTGELFF
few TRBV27 CASSLRGPNTEAFF
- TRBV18 CASSPSSGANYNEQFF
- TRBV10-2 CASSGTGKSYEQYF
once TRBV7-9 CASSSGNGELFF
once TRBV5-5 CASSLPNQPQHF
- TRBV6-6 CASSGTGEYDTEAFF
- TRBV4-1 CASSSIRGSNGYTF
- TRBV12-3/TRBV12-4 CASSLGGDQPQHF
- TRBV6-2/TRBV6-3 CASSWGQRRIINQPQHF
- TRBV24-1 CATSDPSETQYF
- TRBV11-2 CASRLWGQTNEKLFF
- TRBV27 CASSLRENQPQHF
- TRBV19 CASTMGSYGYTF
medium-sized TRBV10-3 CAISKDTLNQPQHF
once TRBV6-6 CASSRTGGSSNEKLFF
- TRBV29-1 CSVRGAGEVETQYF
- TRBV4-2 CASSQRTGSYEQYF
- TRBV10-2 CASRPRGPGYSNQPQHF
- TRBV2 CASSDRGTEAFF
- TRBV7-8 CASSPGTDEQYF
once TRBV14 CASSLLQGAGGYTF
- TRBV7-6 CASSARPGGDTQYF
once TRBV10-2 CASSDPSGYNSPLHF
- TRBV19 CASSGLTNLSPLHF
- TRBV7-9 CASSQELNQPQHF
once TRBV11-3 CARTPQGGLSSTNEKLFF
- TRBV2 CASSWEEYGYTF
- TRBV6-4 CASSDSLAGLQETQYF
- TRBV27 CASSSTPKYEQYF
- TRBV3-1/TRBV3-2 CASSPDKLSSYNEQFF
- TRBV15 CATSRDPGTQYESSNQLQHF
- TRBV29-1 CSARLAGVNIQYF
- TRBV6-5 CASSYRGAGTGELFF
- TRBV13 CASSLEGRTEAFF